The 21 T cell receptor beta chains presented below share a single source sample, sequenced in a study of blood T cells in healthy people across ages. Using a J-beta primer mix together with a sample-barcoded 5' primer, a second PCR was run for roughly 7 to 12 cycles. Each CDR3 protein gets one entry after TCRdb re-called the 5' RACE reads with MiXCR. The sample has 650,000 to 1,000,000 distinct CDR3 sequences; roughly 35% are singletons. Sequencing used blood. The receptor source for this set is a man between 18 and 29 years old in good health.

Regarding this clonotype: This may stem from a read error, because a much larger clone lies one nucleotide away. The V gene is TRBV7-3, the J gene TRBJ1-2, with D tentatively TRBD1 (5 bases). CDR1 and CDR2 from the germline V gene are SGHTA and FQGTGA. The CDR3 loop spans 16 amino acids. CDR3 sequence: CAISLTPTESIYGYTF. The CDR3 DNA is TGTGCCATCAGCTTAACGCCGACAGAGTCTATCTATGGCTACACCTTC. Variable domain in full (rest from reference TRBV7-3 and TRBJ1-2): GAGVSQTPSNKVTEKGKYVELRCDPISGHTALYWYRQSLGQGPEFLIYFQGTGAADDSGLPNDRFFAVRPEGSVSTLKIQRTERGDSAVYLCAISLTPTESIYGYTFGSGTRLTVV.

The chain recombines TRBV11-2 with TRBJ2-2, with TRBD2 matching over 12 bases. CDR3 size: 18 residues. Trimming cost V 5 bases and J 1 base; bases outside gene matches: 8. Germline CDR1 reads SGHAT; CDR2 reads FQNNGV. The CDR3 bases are TGTGCCAGCAGCCACCCGACTAGCGGGGGCCAGAACACCGGGGAGCTGTTTTTT. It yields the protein CASSHPTSGGQNTGELFF.

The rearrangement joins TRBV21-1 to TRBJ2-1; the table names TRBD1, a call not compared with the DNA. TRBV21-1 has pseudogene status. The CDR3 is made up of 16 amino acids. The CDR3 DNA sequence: TGTGCCAACAGCCCCACCCCGGCGGCTACATACAATGAGCAGTTCTTC. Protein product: CANSPTPAATYNEQFF.

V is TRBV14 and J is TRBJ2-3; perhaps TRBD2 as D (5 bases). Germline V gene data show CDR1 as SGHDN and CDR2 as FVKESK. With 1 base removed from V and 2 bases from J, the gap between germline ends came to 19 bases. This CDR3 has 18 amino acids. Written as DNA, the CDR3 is TGTGCCAGCAGCCAAGTTCAGGACCGGAGGTCCAACACAGATACGCAGTATTTT. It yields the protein CASSQVQDRRSNTDTQYF. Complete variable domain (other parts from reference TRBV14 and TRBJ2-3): EAGVTQFPSHSVIEKGQTVTLRCDPISGHDNLYWYRRVMGKEIKFLLHFVKESKQDESGMPNNRFLAERTGGTYSTLKVQPAELEDSGVYFCASSQVQDRRSNTDTQYFGPGTRLTVL.

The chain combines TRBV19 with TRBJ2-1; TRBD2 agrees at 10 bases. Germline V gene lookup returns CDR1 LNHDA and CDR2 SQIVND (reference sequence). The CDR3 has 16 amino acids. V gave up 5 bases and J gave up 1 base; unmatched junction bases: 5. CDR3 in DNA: TGTGCCAGTAGTGTTAGCGGGGGGTTGTCCTACAATGAGCAGTTCTTC. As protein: CASSVSGGLSYNEQFF.

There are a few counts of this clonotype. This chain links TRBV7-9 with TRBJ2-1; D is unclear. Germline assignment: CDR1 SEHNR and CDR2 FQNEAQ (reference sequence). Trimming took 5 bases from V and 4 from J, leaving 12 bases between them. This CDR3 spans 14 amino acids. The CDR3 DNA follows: TGTGCCAGCAGCCCCATCCCCCTATACAATGAGCAGTTCTTC. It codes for CASSPIPLYNEQFF.

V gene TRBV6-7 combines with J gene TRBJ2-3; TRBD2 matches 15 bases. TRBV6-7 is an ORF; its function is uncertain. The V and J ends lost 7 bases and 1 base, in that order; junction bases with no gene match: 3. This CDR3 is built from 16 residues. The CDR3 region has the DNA TGTGCCAGCAATGGACTAGCGGGAGGGTGCACAGATACGCAGTATTTT. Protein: CASNGLAGGCTDTQYF.

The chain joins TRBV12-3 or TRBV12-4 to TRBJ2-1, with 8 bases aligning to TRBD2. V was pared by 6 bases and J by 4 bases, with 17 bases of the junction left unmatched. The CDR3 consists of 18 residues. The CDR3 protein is CASSPRGGASPIYNEQFF. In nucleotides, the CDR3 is TGTGCCAGCAGCCCACGGGGGGGGGCCTCCCCGATATACAATGAGCAGTTCTTC.

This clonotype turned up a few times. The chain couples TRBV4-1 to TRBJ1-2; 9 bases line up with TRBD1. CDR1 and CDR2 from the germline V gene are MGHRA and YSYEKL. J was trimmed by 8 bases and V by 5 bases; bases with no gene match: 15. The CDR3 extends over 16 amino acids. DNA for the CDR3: TGCGCCAGCAGCTCTGGCCGGGACAGGGATGTTTGGGGCTACACCTTC. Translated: CASSSGRDRDVWGYTF.

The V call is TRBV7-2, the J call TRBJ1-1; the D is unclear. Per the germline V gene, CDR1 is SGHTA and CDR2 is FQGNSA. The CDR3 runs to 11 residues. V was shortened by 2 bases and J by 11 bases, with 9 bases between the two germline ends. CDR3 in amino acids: CASSLKGGAFF. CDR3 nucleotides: TGTGCCAGCAGCTTAAAGGGAGGGGCTTTCTTT.

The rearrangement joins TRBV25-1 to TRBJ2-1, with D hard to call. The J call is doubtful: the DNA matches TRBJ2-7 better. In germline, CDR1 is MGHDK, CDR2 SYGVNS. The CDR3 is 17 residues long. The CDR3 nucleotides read TGTGCCAGCAGTGAATGGGCCAGTGGAAGCTCCTACAATGAGCAGTACTTC. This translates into CASSEWASGSSYNEQYF.

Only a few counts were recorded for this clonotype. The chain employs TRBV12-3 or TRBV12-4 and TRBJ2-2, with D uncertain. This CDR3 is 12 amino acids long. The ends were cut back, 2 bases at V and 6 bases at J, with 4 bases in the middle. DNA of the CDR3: TGTGCCAGCAGTTTAAGCTCCGGGGAGCTGTTTTTT. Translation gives CASSLSSGELFF.

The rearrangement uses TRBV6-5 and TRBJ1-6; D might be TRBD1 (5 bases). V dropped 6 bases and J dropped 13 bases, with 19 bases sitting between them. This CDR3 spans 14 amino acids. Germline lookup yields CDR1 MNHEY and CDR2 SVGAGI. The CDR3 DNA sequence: TGTGCCAGCAGCCAAACGAAGGGACGGAGCCCCCTCCACTTT. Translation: CASSQTKGRSPLHF.

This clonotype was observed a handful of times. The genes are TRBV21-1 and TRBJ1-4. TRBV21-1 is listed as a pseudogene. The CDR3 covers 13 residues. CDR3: CASSRPSLGKLFF. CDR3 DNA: TGTGCCAGCAGCAGGCCCTCGCTCGGTAAACTGTTTTTT.

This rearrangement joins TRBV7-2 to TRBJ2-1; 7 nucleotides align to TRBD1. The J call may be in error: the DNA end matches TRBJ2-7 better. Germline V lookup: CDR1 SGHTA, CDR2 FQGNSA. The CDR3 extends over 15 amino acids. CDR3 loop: CTSSLAGTASNEQYF. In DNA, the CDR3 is TGTACCAGCAGCTTAGCTGGGACAGCCAGCAATGAGCAGTACTTC.

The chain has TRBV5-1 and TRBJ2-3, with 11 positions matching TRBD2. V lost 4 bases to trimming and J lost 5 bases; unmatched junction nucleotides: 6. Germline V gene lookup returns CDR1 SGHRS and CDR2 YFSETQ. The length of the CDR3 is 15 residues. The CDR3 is CASSISGGAEDTQYF. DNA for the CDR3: TGCGCCAGCAGCATTAGCGGGGGGGCCGAAGATACGCAGTATTTT.

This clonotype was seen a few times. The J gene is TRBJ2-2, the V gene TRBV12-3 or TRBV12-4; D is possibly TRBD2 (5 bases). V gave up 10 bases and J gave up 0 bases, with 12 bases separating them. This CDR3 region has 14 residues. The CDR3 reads CATTGFSNTGELFF. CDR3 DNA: TGTGCCACCACGGGGTTCTCGAACACCGGGGAGCTGTTTTTT.

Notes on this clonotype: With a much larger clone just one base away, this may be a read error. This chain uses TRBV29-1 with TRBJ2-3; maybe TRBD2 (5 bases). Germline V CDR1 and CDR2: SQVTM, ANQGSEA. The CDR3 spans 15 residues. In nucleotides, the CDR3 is TGCAGCGTTCAACTTGCGGGCATACACTTAGATACGCGGTATTTT. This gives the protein CSVQLAGIHLDTRYF.

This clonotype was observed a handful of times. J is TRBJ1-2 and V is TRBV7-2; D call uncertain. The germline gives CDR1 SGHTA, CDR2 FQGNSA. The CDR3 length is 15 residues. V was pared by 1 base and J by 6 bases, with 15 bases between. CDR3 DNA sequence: TGTGCCAGCAGCTTAGTGCGGGTCCTTGGGGATGGCTACACCTTC. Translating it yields CASSLVRVLGDGYTF.

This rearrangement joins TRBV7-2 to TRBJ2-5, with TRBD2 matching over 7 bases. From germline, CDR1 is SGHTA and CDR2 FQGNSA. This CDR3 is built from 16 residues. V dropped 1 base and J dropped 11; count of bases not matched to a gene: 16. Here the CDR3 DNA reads TGTGCCAGCAGCTTAGGCTGGCGGGGGTTACCCTACGGGCAGTACTTC. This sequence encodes CASSLGWRGLPYGQYF.

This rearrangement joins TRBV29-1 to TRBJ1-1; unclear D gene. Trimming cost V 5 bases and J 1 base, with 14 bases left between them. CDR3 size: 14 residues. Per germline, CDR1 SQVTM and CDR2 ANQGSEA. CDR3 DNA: TGCAGCGTTCAGTTACAGTTACCGAACACTGAAGCTTTCTTT. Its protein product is CSVQLQLPNTEAFF.